Sequencing of this T cell receptor beta chain was carried out in a study of T cell responses to AZD1222 COVID-19 vaccine. As for the study in general: Second-dose timings of about 4 or about 12 weeks were pooled. Notes on the study in general: The sample set comprised mostly white British donors with more females, and clonal diversity was possibly underestimated. Without day 14 samples, only post-peak T cell repertoires were studied.

As for this clone: Antigen unknown.

Germline V gene sequence: CDR1 SGHRS, CDR2 YFSETQ. The V gene end was trimmed by 5 bases and the J gene end by 0 bases; junction bases not matched to a gene: 2. The CDR3 runs to 13 residues. Produced via immunoSEQ multiplex PCR; TCRdb's table is partial and in-frame only. The profile shows 95,000 to 110,000 clones, 93% of them singletons. The rearrangement joins TRBV5-1 to TRBJ2-7; 7 positions match TRBD2. The input for sequencing was peripheral blood, taken on day 0 of AZD1222 vaccination. This TCR derives from an adult in good health. Written as DNA, the CDR3 is TGCGCCAGCAGGGCTAGCGGCTCCTACGAGCAGTACTTC. It translates to CASRASGSYEQYF.